This T cell receptor (beta chain) is from a study of T-cell memory formation after mild COVID-19. Study conclusions and caveats: The appearance of some responding clones in pre-infection memory suggested that cross-reactive memory joined. Contracting CD4+ clones lay largely in CM and EM, with CD8+ ones residing in EMRA.

This clonotype was found a few times. The target antigen is unknown. This CDR3 is built from 15 residues. The germline V gene has CDR1 DFQATT and CDR2 SNEGSKA (reference sequence). Trimming took off 1 base at V and 2 bases at J, with 9 bases between the two ends. TCRdb analysed the 5' RACE reads with MiXCR anew, one entry per CDR3 protein. The sample shows 200,000 or so distinct CDR3 sequences, around 8.8% of them seen only once. The rearrangement links TRBV20-1 to TRBJ2-6; D remains ambiguous. The sample was PBMCs or a T cell subset sorted from them (not recorded which). The TCR comes from a man between 18 and 29 years old who had mild COVID-19 (a few samples of this study predate the infection). Cell type and time point are not known. Written as DNA, the CDR3 is TGCAGTGCTAGAGGGCCCGCGCCTGGGGCCAACGTCCTGACTTTC. Translation: CSARGPAPGANVLTF.